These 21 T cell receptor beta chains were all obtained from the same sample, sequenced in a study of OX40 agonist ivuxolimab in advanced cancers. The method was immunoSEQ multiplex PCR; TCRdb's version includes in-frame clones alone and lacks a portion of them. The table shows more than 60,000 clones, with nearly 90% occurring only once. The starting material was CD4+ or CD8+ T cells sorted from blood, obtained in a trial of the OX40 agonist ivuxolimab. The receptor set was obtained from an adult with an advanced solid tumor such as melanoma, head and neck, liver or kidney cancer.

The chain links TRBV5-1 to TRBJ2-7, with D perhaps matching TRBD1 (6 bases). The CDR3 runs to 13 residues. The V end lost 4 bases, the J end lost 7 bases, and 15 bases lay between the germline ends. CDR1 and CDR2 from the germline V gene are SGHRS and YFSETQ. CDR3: CASSTGQDREQYF. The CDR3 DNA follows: TGCGCCAGCAGCACCGGACAAGACAGGGAGCAGTACTTC.

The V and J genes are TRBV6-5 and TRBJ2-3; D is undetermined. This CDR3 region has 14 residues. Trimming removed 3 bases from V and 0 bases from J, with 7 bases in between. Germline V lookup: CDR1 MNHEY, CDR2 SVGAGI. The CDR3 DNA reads TGTGCCAGCAGTTATCACAGAAGCACAGATACGCAGTATTTT. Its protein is CASSYHRSTDTQYF.

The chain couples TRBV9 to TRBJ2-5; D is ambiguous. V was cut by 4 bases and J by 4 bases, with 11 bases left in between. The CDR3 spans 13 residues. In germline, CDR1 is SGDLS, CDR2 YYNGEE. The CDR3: CASSPSWAETQYF. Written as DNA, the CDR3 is TGTGCCAGCAGCCCCTCTTGGGCAGAGACCCAGTACTTC.

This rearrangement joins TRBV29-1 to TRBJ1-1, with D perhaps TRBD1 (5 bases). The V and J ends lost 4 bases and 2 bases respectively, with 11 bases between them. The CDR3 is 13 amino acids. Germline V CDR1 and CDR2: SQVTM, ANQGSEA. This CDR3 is CSVVWGDNTEAFF. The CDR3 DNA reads TGCAGCGTTGTCTGGGGGGATAACACTGAAGCTTTCTTT.

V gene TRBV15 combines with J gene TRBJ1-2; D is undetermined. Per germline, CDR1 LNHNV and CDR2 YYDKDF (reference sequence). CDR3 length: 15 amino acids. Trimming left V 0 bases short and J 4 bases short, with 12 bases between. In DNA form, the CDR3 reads TGTGCCACCAGCAGAGATCATGGGGAGCTCTATGGCTACACCTTC. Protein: CATSRDHGELYGYTF.

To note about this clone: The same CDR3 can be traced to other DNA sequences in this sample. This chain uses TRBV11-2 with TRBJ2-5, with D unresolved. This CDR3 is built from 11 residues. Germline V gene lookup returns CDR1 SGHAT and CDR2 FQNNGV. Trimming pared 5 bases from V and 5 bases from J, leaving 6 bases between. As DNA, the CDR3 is TGTGCCAGCAGCGTTGGGGAGACCCAGTACTTC. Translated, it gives CASSVGETQYF.

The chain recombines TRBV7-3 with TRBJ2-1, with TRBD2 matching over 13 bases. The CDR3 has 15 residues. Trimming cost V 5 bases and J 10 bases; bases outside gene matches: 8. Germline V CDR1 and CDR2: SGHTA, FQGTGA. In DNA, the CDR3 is TGTGCCAGCAGCCTGGGGACTAGCGGGACCAAAGAGCAGTTCTTC. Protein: CASSLGTSGTKEQFF.

The chain's CDR3 is CASSVLSYNEQFF. CDR3 in DNA: TGTGCCAGCAGCGTACTATCCTACAATGAGCAGTTCTTC. The genes are TRBV9 and TRBJ2-1; D not resolved. This CDR3 has 13 amino acids. CDR1 and CDR2 (germline): SGDLS, YYNGEE. Deletions cut 1 base from V and 1 base from J, with 3 bases between. The entire variable domain, with the rest obtained from reference TRBV9 and TRBJ2-1, is as follows: DSGVTQTPKHLITATGQRVTLRCSPRSGDLSVYWYQQSLDQGLQFLIQYYNGEERAKGNILERFSAQQFPDLHSELNLSSLELGDSALYFCASSVLSYNEQFFGPGTRLTVL.

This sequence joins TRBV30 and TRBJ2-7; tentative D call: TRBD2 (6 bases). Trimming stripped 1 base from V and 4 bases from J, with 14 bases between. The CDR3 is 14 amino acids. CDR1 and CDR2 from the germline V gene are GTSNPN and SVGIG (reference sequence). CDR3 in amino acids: CAWSEGGGEYEQYF. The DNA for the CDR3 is TGTGCCTGGAGTGAGGGAGGAGGGGAGTACGAGCAGTACTTC.

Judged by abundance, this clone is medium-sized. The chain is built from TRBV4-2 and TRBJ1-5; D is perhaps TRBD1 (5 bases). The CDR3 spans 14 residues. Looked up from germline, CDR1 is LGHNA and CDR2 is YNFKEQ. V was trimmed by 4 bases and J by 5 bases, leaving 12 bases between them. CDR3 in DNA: TGTGCCAGCAGCCGCGGGGGGGGAGATCAGCCCCAGCATTTT. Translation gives CASSRGGGDQPQHF.

CDR3 nucleotide sequence: TGTGCCAGCAGTTTCGGGGGATCTGGGGCCAACGTCCTGACTTTC. This codes for CASSFGGSGANVLTF. This chain joins TRBV27 and TRBJ2-6; tentative D call: TRBD2 (6 bases). Trimming removed 3 bases from V and 1 base from J, with 7 bases in between. This CDR3 is 15 amino acids long. The germline CDR1 and CDR2 sequences are MNHEY and SMNVEV (reference sequence).

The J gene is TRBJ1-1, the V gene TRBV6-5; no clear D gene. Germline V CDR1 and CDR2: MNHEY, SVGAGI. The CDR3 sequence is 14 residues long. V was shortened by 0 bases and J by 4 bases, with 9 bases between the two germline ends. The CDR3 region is CASSYSRVGTEAFF. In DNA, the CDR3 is TGTGCCAGCAGTTACTCAAGGGTTGGCACTGAAGCTTTCTTT.

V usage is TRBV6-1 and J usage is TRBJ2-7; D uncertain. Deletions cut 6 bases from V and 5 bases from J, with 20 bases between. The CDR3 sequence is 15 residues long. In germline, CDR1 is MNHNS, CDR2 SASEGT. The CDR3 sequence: CASSRTQVAPHEQYF. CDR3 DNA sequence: TGTGCCAGCAGCCGAACCCAGGTAGCTCCCCACGAGCAGTACTTC.

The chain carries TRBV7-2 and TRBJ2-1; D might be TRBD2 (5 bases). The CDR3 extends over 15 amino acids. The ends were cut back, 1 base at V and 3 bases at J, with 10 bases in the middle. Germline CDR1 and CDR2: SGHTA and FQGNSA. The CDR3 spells CASSLDSGYYNEQFF. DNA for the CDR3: TGTGCCAGCAGCTTAGACTCGGGATACTACAATGAGCAGTTCTTC.

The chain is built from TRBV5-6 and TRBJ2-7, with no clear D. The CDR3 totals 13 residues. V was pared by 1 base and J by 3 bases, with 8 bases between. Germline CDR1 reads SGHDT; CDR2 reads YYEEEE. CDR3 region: CASSLWADYEQYF. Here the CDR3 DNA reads TGTGCCAGCAGCTTGTGGGCAGACTACGAGCAGTACTTC.

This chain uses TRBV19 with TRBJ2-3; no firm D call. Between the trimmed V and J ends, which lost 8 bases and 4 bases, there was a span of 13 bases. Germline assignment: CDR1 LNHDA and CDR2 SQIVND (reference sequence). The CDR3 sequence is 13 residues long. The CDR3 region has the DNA TGTGCCAGTCGAAGTGTAGGGTCAGATACGCAGTATTTT. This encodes CASRSVGSDTQYF. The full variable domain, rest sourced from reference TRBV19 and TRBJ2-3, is DGGITQSPKYLFRKEGQNVTLSCEQNLNHDAMYWYRQDPGQGLRLIYYSQIVNDFQKGDIAEGYSVSREKKESFPLTVTSAQKNPTAFYLCASRSVGSDTQYFGPGTRLTVL.

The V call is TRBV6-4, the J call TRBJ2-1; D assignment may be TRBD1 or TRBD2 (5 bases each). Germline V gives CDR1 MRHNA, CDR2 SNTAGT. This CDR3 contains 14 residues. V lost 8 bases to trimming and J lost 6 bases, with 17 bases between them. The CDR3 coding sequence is TGTGCCAGCTCGGGGCAGCCCTCCCTCAATGAGCAGTTCTTC. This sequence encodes CASSGQPSLNEQFF.

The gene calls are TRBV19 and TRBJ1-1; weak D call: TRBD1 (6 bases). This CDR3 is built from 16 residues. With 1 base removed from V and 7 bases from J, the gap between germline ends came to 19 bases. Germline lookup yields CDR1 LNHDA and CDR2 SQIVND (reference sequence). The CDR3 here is CASSIVRGESGHEAFF. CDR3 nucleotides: TGTGCCAGTAGTATAGTAAGGGGGGAAAGTGGCCATGAAGCTTTCTTT.

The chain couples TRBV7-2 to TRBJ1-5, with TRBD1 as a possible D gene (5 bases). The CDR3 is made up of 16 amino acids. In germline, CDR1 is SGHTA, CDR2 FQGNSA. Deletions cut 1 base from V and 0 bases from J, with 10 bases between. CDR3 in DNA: TGTGCCAGCAGCTTAGTCGCGGGGGGTAGCAATCAGCCCCAGCATTTT. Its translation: CASSLVAGGSNQPQHF.

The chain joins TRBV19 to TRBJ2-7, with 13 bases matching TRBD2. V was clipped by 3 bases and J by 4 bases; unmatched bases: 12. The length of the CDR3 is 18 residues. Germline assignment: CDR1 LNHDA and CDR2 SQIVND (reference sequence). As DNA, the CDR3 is TGTGCCAGTAGTATGACTAGCGGGAGGTATATGGATACTTACGAGCAGTACTTC. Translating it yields CASSMTSGRYMDTYEQYF.

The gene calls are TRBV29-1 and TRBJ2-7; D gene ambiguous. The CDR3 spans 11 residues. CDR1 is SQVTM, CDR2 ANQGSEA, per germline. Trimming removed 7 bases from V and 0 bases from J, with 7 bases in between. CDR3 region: CSAIRSYEQYF. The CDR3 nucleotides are TGCAGCGCCATACGCTCCTACGAGCAGTACTTC.